These T cell receptor beta chains were read from a single sample in a study of cytomegalovirus exposure and HLA in healthy donors. TCRdb keeps only in-frame clones here, not all; method: immunoSEQ multiplex PCR. The sample carries over 120,000 clones, just under 85% recorded once. The specimen was PBMCs. The receptors originated from a woman aged 60-70 years in good health and CMV-seropositive. Each CDR3 is given with its conserved first and last residue. Fields, in order: V gene, J gene, D gene, clone size, CDR3 protein, CDR3 DNA. A D gene is named only where the DNA matches it firmly. A clone size is listed for some rows: how often the clone was seen (once, few, many), or a class if it is expanded.

v_gene: TRBV7-2; j_gene: TRBJ1-3; d_gene: .; abundance: few; CDR3aa: CASSTAGNTIYF; CDR3nt: TGTGCCAGCAGCACGGCTGGAAACACCATATATTTT
v_gene: TRBV19; j_gene: TRBJ1-5; d_gene: TRBD1; abundance: once; CDR3aa: CASSIDAGGQGNQPQHF; CDR3nt: TGTGCCAGTAGTATAGATGCAGGGGGCCAAGGCAATCAGCCCCAGCATTTT
v_gene: TRBV5-4; j_gene: TRBJ2-3; d_gene: .; abundance: .; CDR3aa: CASSLNSASSLDTQYF; CDR3nt: TGTGCCAGCAGCTTGAACAGTGCCTCATCGTTGGATACGCAGTATTTT
v_gene: TRBV19; j_gene: TRBJ2-6; d_gene: TRBD1; abundance: .; CDR3aa: CASSVYAGTGWAGANVLTF; CDR3nt: TGTGCCAGTAGTGTATATGCCGGGACAGGGTGGGCTGGGGCCAACGTCCTGACTTTC
v_gene: TRBV9; j_gene: TRBJ2-7; d_gene: TRBD2; abundance: .; CDR3aa: CASSAGLAGYEQYF; CDR3nt: TGTGCCAGCAGCGCGGGACTAGCGGGCTACGAGCAGTACTTC
v_gene: TRBV7-2; j_gene: TRBJ2-7; d_gene: .; abundance: few; CDR3aa: CASSLGQRYEQYF; CDR3nt: TGTGCCAGCAGCTTAGGACAGAGATACGAGCAGTACTTC
v_gene: TRBV7-2; j_gene: TRBJ1-5; d_gene: .; abundance: .; CDR3aa: CASSKQGNQPQHF; CDR3nt: TGTGCCAGCAGCAAGCAGGGAAATCAGCCCCAGCATTTT
v_gene: TRBV6-1; j_gene: TRBJ2-1; d_gene: .; abundance: .; CDR3aa: CASNLRADEQFF; CDR3nt: TGTGCCAGCAACTTGCGGGCGGATGAGCAGTTCTTC
v_gene: TRBV28; j_gene: TRBJ2-5; d_gene: .; abundance: .; CDR3aa: CASRQSGTHQETQYF; CDR3nt: TGTGCCAGCAGACAATCCGGGACTCACCAAGAGACCCAGTACTTC
v_gene: TRBV7-8; j_gene: TRBJ1-2; d_gene: .; abundance: once; CDR3aa: CASSTHLIFNYGYTF; CDR3nt: TGTGCCAGCAGCACGCACTTGATCTTTAACTATGGCTACACCTTC
v_gene: TRBV7-9; j_gene: TRBJ2-1; d_gene: .; abundance: .; CDR3aa: CASSLVDPGDEQFF; CDR3nt: TGTGCCAGCAGCTTAGTCGACCCAGGGGATGAGCAGTTCTTC
v_gene: TRBV7-2; j_gene: TRBJ1-2; d_gene: .; abundance: .; CDR3aa: CATGGLFNYGYTF; CDR3nt: TGTGCTACTGGGGGCCTTTTTAACTATGGCTACACCTTC
v_gene: TRBV7-5; j_gene: TRBJ2-5; d_gene: .; abundance: .; CDR3aa: CASSQQGIQETQYF; CDR3nt: TGTGCCAGCAGCCAACAGGGAATCCAAGAGACCCAGTACTTC
v_gene: TRBV20-1; j_gene: TRBJ2-1; d_gene: .; abundance: .; CDR3aa: CSASNNEQFF; CDR3nt: TGCAGTGCTTCAAACAATGAGCAGTTCTTC
v_gene: TRBV4-1; j_gene: TRBJ1-4; d_gene: TRBD1; abundance: few; CDR3aa: CASSSHRGSYEKLFF; CDR3nt: TGCGCCAGCAGCTCTCACAGGGGATCGTATGAAAAACTGTTTTTT
v_gene: TRBV10-3; j_gene: TRBJ1-1; d_gene: .; abundance: few; CDR3aa: CAISGTAKGTEAFF; CDR3nt: TGTGCCATCAGTGGGACAGCAAAAGGCACTGAAGCTTTCTTT
v_gene: TRBV30; j_gene: TRBJ2-5; d_gene: .; abundance: .; CDR3aa: CAWRGGLPPGTQYF; CDR3nt: TGTGCCTGGAGGGGTGGGCTACCCCCCGGGACCCAGTACTTC
v_gene: TRBV29-1; j_gene: TRBJ2-1; d_gene: TRBD2; abundance: .; CDR3aa: CSVEDPLAGSYNEQFF; CDR3nt: TGCAGCGTTGAAGACCCCCTAGCGGGGAGCTACAATGAGCAGTTCTTC
v_gene: TRBV28; j_gene: TRBJ2-3; d_gene: .; abundance: .; CDR3aa: CASRAQGGGTDTQYF; CDR3nt: TGTGCCAGCAGGGCCCAGGGAGGAGGCACAGATACGCAGTATTTT
v_gene: TRBV4-2; j_gene: TRBJ1-1; d_gene: .; abundance: few; CDR3aa: CASSQGTVSDTEAFF; CDR3nt: TGTGCCAGCAGCCAAGGGACAGTTAGTGACACTGAAGCTTTCTTT
v_gene: TRBV27; j_gene: TRBJ2-3; d_gene: .; abundance: once; CDR3aa: CASSLQGFPDTQYF; CDR3nt: TGTGCCAGCAGTCTACAGGGATTCCCAGATACGCAGTATTTT
v_gene: TRBV6-1; j_gene: TRBJ1-1; d_gene: .; abundance: once; CDR3aa: CASSIQGGTEAFF; CDR3nt: TGTGCCAGCAGTATCCAAGGGGGTACTGAAGCTTTCTTT
v_gene: TRBV6-6; j_gene: TRBJ1-5; d_gene: .; abundance: .; CDR3aa: CASSYSGREGNQPQHF; CDR3nt: TGTGCCAGCAGTTACTCGGGGCGGGAGGGCAATCAGCCCCAGCATTTT
v_gene: TRBV7-3; j_gene: TRBJ2-5; d_gene: .; abundance: .; CDR3aa: CASSLVGQKETQYF; CDR3nt: TGTGCCAGCAGCTTAGTCGGACAGAAAGAGACCCAGTACTTC
v_gene: TRBV28; j_gene: TRBJ2-7; d_gene: TRBD2; abundance: .; CDR3aa: CASSFPGTSGRGAEQYF; CDR3nt: TGTGCCAGCAGTTTCCCCGGGACTAGCGGGAGAGGGGCGGAGCAGTACTTC
v_gene: TRBV7-9; j_gene: TRBJ2-2; d_gene: TRBD2; abundance: once; CDR3aa: CASSLGGGTGELFF; CDR3nt: TGTGCCAGCAGCTTAGGCGGGGGGACCGGGGAGCTGTTTTTT
v_gene: TRBV11-2; j_gene: TRBJ2-5; d_gene: TRBD2; abundance: .; CDR3aa: CASSQRGVRDGTQYF; CDR3nt: TGTGCCAGCAGCCAGCGGGGGGTGCGGGACGGGACCCAGTACTTC
v_gene: TRBV19; j_gene: TRBJ2-3; d_gene: TRBD2; abundance: .; CDR3aa: CASSPPGSGRANTQYF; CDR3nt: TGTGCCAGTAGTCCCCCAGGGAGCGGGAGGGCCAATACGCAGTATTTT
v_gene: TRBV27; j_gene: TRBJ2-7; d_gene: TRBD1; abundance: .; CDR3aa: CASRLRGPTGGDSYEQYF; CDR3nt: TGTGCCAGCAGGCTAAGGGGGCCGACAGGGGGCGACTCCTACGAGCAGTACTTC
v_gene: TRBV29-1; j_gene: TRBJ2-7; d_gene: TRBD2; abundance: once; CDR3aa: CSVAGLAGNYEQYF; CDR3nt: TGCAGCGTTGCGGGACTAGCGGGGAACTACGAGCAGTACTTC
v_gene: TRBV5-6; j_gene: TRBJ1-4; d_gene: TRBD1; abundance: once; CDR3aa: CASSRPMTGAATNEKLFF; CDR3nt: TGTGCCAGCAGCCGACCCATGACAGGGGCGGCAACTAATGAAAAACTGTTTTTT
v_gene: TRBV4-1; j_gene: TRBJ2-7; d_gene: TRBD2; abundance: .; CDR3aa: CASSQEASGTYEQYF; CDR3nt: TGCGCCAGCAGCCAAGAGGCTAGCGGCACCTACGAGCAGTACTTC
v_gene: TRBV2; j_gene: TRBJ2-5; d_gene: .; abundance: .; CDR3aa: CASTAEEETQYF; CDR3nt: TGTGCCAGCACGGCGGAGGAAGAGACCCAGTACTTC
v_gene: TRBV30; j_gene: TRBJ2-3; d_gene: TRBD2; abundance: .; CDR3aa: CAWRKGAGAPLTDTQYF; CDR3nt: TGTGCCTGGAGGAAGGGAGCGGGAGCCCCCTTGACAGATACGCAGTATTTT
v_gene: TRBV2; j_gene: TRBJ1-5; d_gene: .; abundance: .; CDR3aa: CASSVEGDVGVSNQPQHF; CDR3nt: TGTGCCAGCAGTGTAGAGGGGGACGTCGGGGTTAGCAATCAGCCCCAGCATTTT
v_gene: TRBV7-9; j_gene: TRBJ2-7; d_gene: .; abundance: .; CDR3aa: CASSDLRGYEQYF; CDR3nt: TGTGCCAGCAGCGACTTGCGGGGCTACGAGCAGTACTTC
v_gene: TRBV4-1; j_gene: TRBJ1-2; d_gene: TRBD1; abundance: .; CDR3aa: CASSPGQQNYGYTF; CDR3nt: TGCGCCAGCAGTCCGGGACAGCAAAACTATGGCTACACCTTC
v_gene: TRBV28; j_gene: TRBJ2-7; d_gene: TRBD2; abundance: .; CDR3aa: CASSSGTSGGLSLDEQYF; CDR3nt: TGTGCCAGCAGTTCAGGGACTAGCGGGGGCCTATCCCTAGACGAGCAGTACTTC
v_gene: TRBV5-1; j_gene: TRBJ2-3; d_gene: TRBD2; abundance: .; CDR3aa: CASRTSNTDTQYF; CDR3nt: TGCGCCAGCAGGACTAGCAACACAGATACGCAGTATTTT
v_gene: TRBV15; j_gene: TRBJ1-4; d_gene: .; abundance: .; CDR3aa: CATTNPDREKLFF; CDR3nt: TGTGCCACCACCAACCCGGACAGAGAAAAACTGTTTTTT
v_gene: TRBV9; j_gene: TRBJ2-2; d_gene: TRBD2; abundance: once; CDR3aa: CASSVEAGGTGELFF; CDR3nt: TGTGCCAGCAGCGTAGAAGCGGGAGGAACCGGGGAGCTGTTTTTT
v_gene: TRBV28; j_gene: TRBJ2-4; d_gene: .; abundance: few; CDR3aa: CASGGAKNIQYF; CDR3nt: TGTGCCAGTGGAGGAGCCAAAAACATTCAGTACTTC
v_gene: TRBV9; j_gene: TRBJ2-5; d_gene: TRBD2; abundance: once; CDR3aa: CASSVGGLAGVESQYF; CDR3nt: TGTGCCAGCAGCGTAGGGGGCCTAGCGGGAGTCGAGAGCCAGTACTTC
v_gene: TRBV5-1; j_gene: TRBJ2-2; d_gene: .; abundance: once; CDR3aa: CASSLGHPGTGELFF; CDR3nt: TGCGCCAGCAGCTTGGGGCATCCGGGGACCGGGGAGCTGTTTTTT
v_gene: TRBV5-1; j_gene: TRBJ2-7; d_gene: .; abundance: once; CDR3aa: CASSLMASSYEQYF; CDR3nt: TGCGCCAGCAGCTTGATGGCAAGCTCCTACGAGCAGTACTTC
v_gene: TRBV30; j_gene: TRBJ2-7; d_gene: TRBD2; abundance: .; CDR3aa: CAWSGVSREGPYEQYF; CDR3nt: TGTGCCTGGAGTGGGGTTTCGAGGGAGGGTCCTTACGAGCAGTACTTC
v_gene: TRBV7-8; j_gene: TRBJ1-1; d_gene: .; abundance: .; CDR3aa: CASSLRGRTEAFF; CDR3nt: TGTGCCAGCAGCCTAAGAGGAAGAACTGAAGCTTTCTTT